This T cell receptor (beta chain) was documented in a study of memory CD4+ T cells and cytomegalovirus serostatus. Single viable CD3+CD4+CD8-CD45RO+ cells were sorted as the memory CD4+ T cells. The data were produced by immunoSEQ multiplex PCR, yet TCRdb's version contains in-frame clones alone and is incomplete. The sample yields under 65,000 clones, around 82% seen once. Germline assignment: CDR1 SGHDN and CDR2 FVKESK. The CDR3 loop spans 13 amino acids. Trimming left V 4 bases short and J 0 bases short, with 4 bases between. This chain uses TRBV14 with TRBJ1-3; no clear D. The clonotype was recovered from an adult in good health and CMV-seronegative. Sample: memory CD4+ T cells from blood. This CDR3 reads CASSPYSGNTIYF. As DNA, the CDR3 is TGTGCCAGCAGCCCGTACTCTGGAAACACCATATATTTT.